This T cell receptor (beta chain) was sequenced during a study of OX40 agonist ivuxolimab in advanced cancers. Overall study findings and caveats: The mean number of expanded clones was higher in CD8+ T cells than in CD4+. At 0.1-3.0 mg/kg, partial responders had clonal expansion among the lowest observed.

A remark on this clone: Its specificity is unknown.

Assay: immunoSEQ multiplex PCR; the TCRdb copy retains only in-frame clones and omits some. This table has around 64,000 clones, around 82% appearing once. V shed 9 bases, J shed 3 bases, and the junction held 3 bases outside the gene matches. Germline CDR1 ENHRY, CDR2 SYGVKD. The CDR3 totals 12 residues. The input for sequencing was CD4+ or CD8+ T cells sorted from blood, taken in a trial of the OX40 agonist ivuxolimab. V is TRBV10-3 and J is TRBJ2-7, with 9 positions matching TRBD1. The clonotype originates from an adult with an advanced solid tumor such as melanoma, head and neck, liver or kidney cancer. In nucleotides, the CDR3 is TGTGCCATGGGACAGGGCCGCTACGAGCAGTACTTC. Amino acid sequence: CAMGQGRYEQYF.